This is a list of T cell receptor beta chains from one sample in a study of beta chain features in type 1 diabetes. TCRdb keeps only in-frame clones here, not all; method: immunoSEQ multiplex PCR. Among about 620,000 clones listed, roughly a sixth were seen once. The source material was naive CD4+ T cells from blood. The origin of the receptors is a man between 18 and 35 years old in good health. Both conserved end residues are part of each CDR3. The D gene is left open where the match is weak.

j_call: TRBJ1-2; d_call: TRBD1; v_call: TRBV10-3; cdr3_aa: CAISARDRGWDGYTF
j_call: TRBJ1-4; d_call: -; v_call: TRBV30; cdr3_aa: CAWSVLATNEKLFF
j_call: TRBJ2-5; d_call: TRBD2; v_call: TRBV4-2; cdr3_aa: CASSQGAGGGETQYF
j_call: TRBJ2-5; d_call: TRBD2; v_call: TRBV5-1; cdr3_aa: CASSAGTSGGPETQYF
j_call: TRBJ2-3; d_call: TRBD2; v_call: TRBV6-5; cdr3_aa: CASTPAGGADTQYF
j_call: TRBJ1-4; d_call: -; v_call: TRBV30; cdr3_aa: CAWSVGFSGEKLFF
j_call: TRBJ2-2; d_call: -; v_call: TRBV11-3; cdr3_aa: CASSQTTSRITGELFF
j_call: TRBJ2-1; d_call: -; v_call: TRBV28; cdr3_aa: CASSGSGASYNEQFF
j_call: TRBJ2-2; d_call: -; v_call: TRBV10-3; cdr3_aa: CAISESRQGLTGELFF
j_call: TRBJ2-7; d_call: TRBD2; v_call: TRBV2; cdr3_aa: CASSRGGLAGVDEQYF
j_call: TRBJ1-1; d_call: -; v_call: TRBV6-6; cdr3_aa: CASSYSQGLNTEAFF
j_call: TRBJ2-7; d_call: -; v_call: TRBV6-5; cdr3_aa: CASSYKGGQYF
j_call: TRBJ1-2; d_call: TRBD1; v_call: TRBV7-9; cdr3_aa: CASSFETGGHGYTF
j_call: TRBJ2-7; d_call: -; v_call: TRBV5-4; cdr3_aa: CASSVDGRSYEQYF
j_call: TRBJ1-5; d_call: -; v_call: TRBV5-1; cdr3_aa: CASSLGGSNQPQHF
j_call: TRBJ1-2; d_call: TRBD1; v_call: TRBV5-1; cdr3_aa: CASSRDRDGYTF
j_call: TRBJ2-7; d_call: TRBD2; v_call: TRBV5-1; cdr3_aa: CASSLTGLARVAEQYF
j_call: TRBJ2-5; d_call: -; v_call: TRBV29-1; cdr3_aa: CSGGGGSKTQYF
j_call: TRBJ2-3; d_call: TRBD1; v_call: TRBV11-2; cdr3_aa: CASSQELQGFVADTQYF
j_call: TRBJ2-5; d_call: TRBD1; v_call: TRBV29-1; cdr3_aa: CSVDGQGAGETQYF
j_call: TRBJ1-1; d_call: -; v_call: TRBV11-3; cdr3_aa: CASSFRVNTEAFF
j_call: TRBJ2-5; d_call: TRBD2; v_call: TRBV5-1; cdr3_aa: CASSFPRLAGGKTQYF
j_call: TRBJ2-7; d_call: -; v_call: TRBV5-4; cdr3_aa: CASSLDSYSYEQYF
j_call: TRBJ2-3; d_call: TRBD1; v_call: TRBV4-3; cdr3_aa: CASSQEEGQGHHTQYF
j_call: TRBJ2-5; d_call: -; v_call: TRBV28; cdr3_aa: CASSGETQYF
j_call: TRBJ2-3; d_call: -; v_call: TRBV6-5; cdr3_aa: CATETPGGTDTQYF
j_call: TRBJ1-4; d_call: -; v_call: TRBV18; cdr3_aa: CASSPTGSGPNEKLFF
j_call: TRBJ2-7; d_call: -; v_call: TRBV5-4; cdr3_aa: CASSLGRNFYEQYF
j_call: TRBJ2-3; d_call: TRBD2; v_call: TRBV29-1; cdr3_aa: CSVVFEGGSTDTQYF
j_call: TRBJ2-3; d_call: -; v_call: TRBV19; cdr3_aa: CASSEGADTQYF
j_call: TRBJ2-7; d_call: -; v_call: TRBV7-9; cdr3_aa: CASSFEADSYEQYF
j_call: TRBJ1-5; d_call: -; v_call: TRBV6-1; cdr3_aa: CASTGKGDQPQHF
j_call: TRBJ2-3; d_call: -; v_call: TRBV19; cdr3_aa: CASRSWGRGPTDTQYF
j_call: TRBJ2-5; d_call: -; v_call: TRBV7-9; cdr3_aa: CASSQSGGETQYF
j_call: TRBJ2-4; d_call: TRBD1; v_call: TRBV7-4; cdr3_aa: CASQTTGRRVQVKNIQYF
j_call: TRBJ1-3; d_call: -; v_call: TRBV2; cdr3_aa: CASSDRNTIYF
j_call: TRBJ1-4; d_call: TRBD1; v_call: TRBV5-6; cdr3_aa: CASSLGFRDRELFGEKLFF
j_call: TRBJ2-7; d_call: TRBD1; v_call: TRBV28; cdr3_aa: CASSLPDRGSYEQYF
j_call: TRBJ2-7; d_call: -; v_call: TRBV7-2; cdr3_aa: CASSLDLQRSYEQYF
j_call: TRBJ2-3; d_call: -; v_call: TRBV6-4; cdr3_aa: CASNRQGGQYF
j_call: TRBJ2-1; d_call: TRBD2; v_call: TRBV29-1; cdr3_aa: CSVEILAGTNEQFF
j_call: TRBJ2-5; d_call: -; v_call: TRBV20-1; cdr3_aa: CSAHWVGTQYF
j_call: TRBJ1-1; d_call: -; v_call: TRBV4-1; cdr3_aa: CASSQDPGATFF
j_call: TRBJ2-7; d_call: -; v_call: TRBV19; cdr3_aa: CASSKERDPREQYF
j_call: TRBJ2-6; d_call: -; v_call: TRBV27; cdr3_aa: CASSSRTDNSGANVLTF
j_call: TRBJ2-1; d_call: -; v_call: TRBV4-3; cdr3_aa: CASSQELGGYNEQFF
j_call: TRBJ2-7; d_call: -; v_call: TRBV11-2; cdr3_aa: CASSLDRGRFPLQNYEQYF
j_call: TRBJ1-3; d_call: -; v_call: TRBV7-2; cdr3_aa: CASSLEGEAGNTIYF
j_call: TRBJ1-1; d_call: -; v_call: TRBV6-6; cdr3_aa: CASSNDRTNTEAFF
j_call: TRBJ2-7; d_call: -; v_call: TRBV20-1; cdr3_aa: CRERQYYEQYF
j_call: TRBJ2-7; d_call: TRBD2; v_call: TRBV7-2; cdr3_aa: CASSVTSGSQYEQYF
j_call: TRBJ2-3; d_call: TRBD1; v_call: TRBV6-6; cdr3_aa: CASSFQQGTTDTQYF
j_call: TRBJ2-5; d_call: TRBD1; v_call: TRBV18; cdr3_aa: CASSPIIQGEETQYF
j_call: TRBJ2-1; d_call: TRBD2; v_call: TRBV10-3; cdr3_aa: CAISISTSGVPNEQFF
j_call: TRBJ1-2; d_call: TRBD1; v_call: TRBV2; cdr3_aa: CASSRDSNYGYTF
j_call: TRBJ2-7; d_call: -; v_call: TRBV13; cdr3_aa: CASSLGGGELYEQYF
j_call: TRBJ1-5; d_call: -; v_call: TRBV18; cdr3_aa: CASSPQQVPRGGNQPQHF
j_call: TRBJ2-2; d_call: TRBD2; v_call: TRBV11-2; cdr3_aa: CASSTSGLGLAVNTGELFF
j_call: TRBJ2-5; d_call: TRBD1; v_call: TRBV14; cdr3_aa: CASSLRLRDRGQETQYF